This passage covers 22 T cell receptor beta chains from one sample sequenced in a study of blood T cell repertoires in COVID-19. Clones were read by immunoSEQ multiplex PCR, and TCRdb kept only the in-frame ones, dropping some. The table includes about 260,000 clones, 85% to 90% detected once. The sequenced material came from peripheral blood. These receptors all stem from a woman in her sixties or seventies with COVID-19, enrolled during active disease.

CDR3 DNA: TGTGCCAGCAGCTTTGGGACTAGCGGACCTCCCTACAATGAGCAGTTCTTC. Translating gives CASSFGTSGPPYNEQFF. This chain links TRBV5-8 with TRBJ2-1, with 11 bases identical to TRBD2. This CDR3 contains 17 residues. Germline CDR1 reads SGHTS; CDR2 reads YDEGEE. J gave up 2 bases and V 2 bases, and 6 bases lay outside the gene matches. The variable domain in full, with the rest retrieved from reference TRBV5-8 and TRBJ2-1, is EAGVTQSPTHLIKTRGQQATLRCSPISGHTSVYWYQQALGLGLQFLLWYDEGEERNRGNFPPRFSGRQFPNYSSELNVNALELEDSALYLCASSFGTSGPPYNEQFFGPGTRLTVL.

This chain links TRBV5-1 with TRBJ2-2, with 8 bases identical to TRBD1. The CDR3 spans 14 residues. The V gene's germline CDR1 is SGHRS and CDR2 YFSETQ. V gave up 5 bases and J gave up 2 bases; unmatched junction bases: 2. The CDR3 region has the DNA TGCGCCAGCAGGGGGACAGGAAACACCGGGGAGCTGTTTTTT. Translated: CASRGTGNTGELFF.

V gene TRBV3-1 (or the pseudogene TRBV3-2) combines with J gene TRBJ2-1, with D perhaps matching TRBD2 (5 bases). Per the germline V gene, CDR1 is LGHDT and CDR2 is YNNKEL (reference sequence). The ends were cut back, 2 bases at V and 8 bases at J, with 16 bases in the middle. The CDR3 consists of 15 residues. The CDR3 here is CASSQKGAPRYEQFF. DNA of the CDR3: TGTGCCAGCAGCCAAAAGGGAGCCCCCCGATATGAGCAGTTCTTC.

The chain links TRBV28 to TRBJ1-1; D possibly corresponds to TRBD1 (6 bases). The germline V gene encodes CDR1 MDHEN and CDR2 SYDVKM. The CDR3 totals 14 residues. The V end was cut by 5 bases, the J end by 6 bases, with 16 bases between. CDR3 residues: CASSPNREIAEAFF. Written as DNA, the CDR3 is TGTGCCAGCAGTCCAAACAGGGAAATCGCTGAAGCTTTCTTT. Supplemented by reference TRBV28 and TRBJ1-1, the full variable domain reads DVKVTQSSRYLVKRTGEKVFLECVQDMDHENMFWYRQDPGLGLRLIYFSYDVKMKEKGDIPEGYSVSREKKERFSLILESASTNQTSMYLCASSPNREIAEAFFGQGTRLTVV.

The chain combines TRBV12-5 with TRBJ2-1; 8 bases are a match to TRBD2. The CDR3 contains 17 residues. The germline V gene encodes CDR1 LGHNT and CDR2 FRNRAP. V shed 0 bases, J shed 7 bases, and the junction held 11 bases outside the gene matches. CDR3 sequence reads: CASGLVSGLAGGNEQFF. The CDR3 region has the DNA TGTGCTAGTGGTTTGGTATCCGGACTAGCCGGTGGGAATGAGCAGTTCTTC.

The table lists this clone with a count of one. The V call is TRBV18, the J call TRBJ1-2, with 9 bases matching TRBD1. CDR1 is KGHSH and CDR2 is LQKENI in the germline V gene. V lost 5 bases to trimming and J lost 2 bases; unmatched junction nucleotides: 6. This CDR3 region has 15 residues. DNA of the CDR3: TGTGCCAGCTCAAGATCGGACAGGGGCAACTATGGCTACACCTTC. Translating it yields CASSRSDRGNYGYTF.

The chain couples TRBV4-3 to TRBJ2-2; no clear D. Germline V CDR1 and CDR2: LGHNA, YSLEER. Trimming removed 0 bases from V and 7 bases from J, with 9 bases in between. CDR3 length: 14 amino acids. CDR3 sequence: CASSQDTYVGELFF. As DNA, the CDR3 is TGCGCCAGCAGCCAAGATACCTACGTCGGGGAGCTGTTTTTT.

V and J are TRBV28 and TRBJ1-2; 8 bases match TRBD1. The junction had 8 bases not matched to a gene; V was cut back by 1 base and J by 7 bases. In germline, CDR1 is MDHEN, CDR2 SYDVKM. The CDR3 is 15 residues long. The CDR3 DNA reads TGTGCCAGCAGTTTATTCGGCAGGGGGCGAGGTGGCTACACCTTC. Protein product: CASSLFGRGRGGYTF.

V usage is TRBV7-3 and J usage is TRBJ1-1; D ambiguous. The length of the CDR3 is 14 residues. Germline assignment: CDR1 SGHTA and CDR2 FQGTGA. The V end was cut by 5 bases, the J end by 10 bases, with 20 bases between. In DNA form, the CDR3 reads TGTGCCAGCAGCCCCGGTCCGAGGAACGAGGGAGCTTTCTTT. This translates into CASSPGPRNEGAFF.

The chain couples TRBV24-1 to TRBJ2-5; 9 bases are shared with TRBD1. CDR3 length equals 15 residues. In germline, CDR1 is KGHDR, CDR2 SFDVKD. V gave up 3 bases and J gave up 5 bases; unmatched junction bases: 6. CDR3 nucleotide sequence: TGTGCCACCAGTGATCGGGACAGGGTCGAGGAGACCCAGTACTTC. This translates into CATSDRDRVEETQYF.

J is TRBJ2-4 and V is TRBV28; 8 bases line up with TRBD2. Unmatched junction bases numbered 10, after V lost 5 bases and J lost 1 base. This CDR3 is built from 17 residues. Germline CDR1 MDHEN, CDR2 SYDVKM. CDR3 sequence: CASSPLGGDTAKNIQYF. CDR3 sequence (DNA): TGTGCCAGCAGTCCTCTCGGGGGGGATACGGCCAAAAACATTCAGTACTTC. The full variable domain, with the rest looked up from reference TRBV28 and TRBJ2-4, is DVKVTQSSRYLVKRTGEKVFLECVQDMDHENMFWYRQDPGLGLRLIYFSYDVKMKEKGDIPEGYSVSREKKERFSLILESASTNQTSMYLCASSPLGGDTAKNIQYFGAGTRLSVL.

The chain joins TRBV29-1 to TRBJ1-2; a possible D gene is TRBD1 (6 bases). This CDR3 spans 12 amino acids. Germline V lookup: CDR1 SQVTM, CDR2 ANQGSEA. Trimming shortened V by 8 bases and J by 5 bases, and 15 bases separated the two germline ends. CDR3 region: CSISGTQYGYTF. The CDR3 DNA is TGCAGCATATCCGGGACACAGTATGGCTACACCTTC.

In nucleotides, the CDR3 is TGCGCCAGCAGCTTGGCCTACGAGGGAGGGGGCTACACCTTC. The encoded protein is CASSLAYEGGGYTF. The chain links TRBV5-1 to TRBJ1-2; D is ambiguous. CDR3 length: 14 residues. The ends were cut back, 0 bases at V and 8 bases at J, with 14 bases in the middle. Germline values: CDR1 SGHRS, CDR2 YFSETQ.

The chain joins TRBV29-1 to TRBJ2-5; the D call may be TRBD1 or TRBD2 (7 bases each). V gave up 7 bases and J gave up 1 base, with 13 bases separating them. Germline lookup yields CDR1 SQVTM and CDR2 ANQGSEA. The CDR3 has 13 residues. The DNA for the CDR3 is TGCAGCGGGGGAGGGACAGTCCAAGAGACCCAGTACTTC. Residues: CSGGGTVQETQYF.

This sequence joins TRBV2 and TRBJ1-1; TRBD1 matches at 7 bases. The V gene's germline CDR1 is SNHLY and CDR2 FYNNEI. The CDR3 is 14 residues long. Unmatched junction bases numbered 2, after V lost 4 bases and J lost 0 bases. CDR3 sequence reads: CASSGDRVNTEAFF. The CDR3 DNA reads as TGTGCCAGCAGTGGCGACAGGGTGAACACTGAAGCTTTCTTT. The whole variable domain, remainder taken from reference TRBV2 and TRBJ1-1, is EPEVTQTPSHQVTQMGQEVILRCVPISNHLYFYWYRQILGQKVEFLVSFYNNEISEKSEIFDDQFSVERPDGSNFTLKIRSTKLEDSAMYFCASSGDRVNTEAFFGQGTRLTVV.

The CDR3 region is CASSWAAGGYTF. For the CDR3, the DNA is TGTGCCAGCAGTTGGGCAGCCGGAGGCTACACCTTC. The chain couples TRBV28 to TRBJ1-2, with D hard to call. The CDR3 runs to 12 residues. The germline V gene encodes CDR1 MDHEN and CDR2 SYDVKM. Trimming cost V 4 bases and J 8 bases, with 11 bases left between them.

The chain has TRBV6-1 and TRBJ1-5, with D tentatively TRBD1 (5 bases). The V gene's germline CDR1 is MNHNS and CDR2 SASEGT. This CDR3 has 15 residues. The V and J ends lost 2 bases and 6 bases respectively, with 14 bases between them. The CDR3 loop is CASSESGGGSQPQHF. The CDR3 nucleotides are TGTGCCAGCAGTGAAAGTGGGGGGGGAAGTCAGCCCCAGCATTTT.

The chain recombines TRBV6-1 with TRBJ1-5, with 7 bases fitting TRBD1. The CDR3 is 16 residues long. Looked up from germline, CDR1 is MNHNS and CDR2 is SASEGT. J lost 0 bases, V lost 4 bases, and 6 bases had no gene match. The CDR3 spells CASSGQGGYSNQPQHF. Here the CDR3 DNA reads TGTGCCAGCAGTGGCCAGGGGGGTTATAGCAATCAGCCCCAGCATTTT.

The table lists this clone with a count of one. This chain connects TRBV7-9 to TRBJ2-2; D might be TRBD2 (6 bases). Germline lookup yields CDR1 SEHNR and CDR2 FQNEAQ (reference sequence). This CDR3 has 15 amino acids. The ends were cut back, 0 bases at V and 5 bases at J, with 10 bases in the middle. The CDR3 coding sequence is TGTGCCAGCAGCTTAGCCCGGGGAGGTACCGGGGAGCTGTTTTTT. Residues: CASSLARGGTGELFF.

The chain carries TRBV6-1 and TRBJ1-2; weak D call: TRBD1 (6 bases). Trimming left V 1 base short and J 5 bases short, with 17 bases between. Germline loops: CDR1 MNHNS, CDR2 SASEGT. The CDR3 contains 16 residues. The CDR3 loop reads CASSEGWGQGNYGYTF. The CDR3 bases are TGTGCCAGCAGTGAAGGCTGGGGTCAGGGGAATTATGGCTACACCTTC.

The rearrangement links TRBV30 to TRBJ1-3; TRBD1 might be the D (5 bases). This CDR3 spans 14 amino acids. Germline V gene data show CDR1 as GTSNPN and CDR2 as SVGIG (reference sequence). V lost 5 bases and J 0 bases, leaving 11 bases between the germline ends. The CDR3 region has the DNA TGTGCCTGGGGACCGGGGGGCTCTGGAAACACCATATATTTT. This sequence encodes CAWGPGGSGNTIYF.

Points on this clone: Other DNA sequences in this specimen translate into the identical CDR3. The genes are TRBV19 and TRBJ1-5; maybe TRBD1 (6 bases). This CDR3 has 14 amino acids. Germline-derived CDR1 and CDR2 are LNHDA and SQIVND (reference sequence). Deletions cut 4 bases from V and 2 bases from J, with 9 bases between. The CDR3 bases are TGTGCCAGTAGTACAGCAGGGGGCAATCAGCCCCAGCATTTT. This translates into CASSTAGGNQPQHF.